This T cell receptor (beta chain) emerged from a study of blood T cell repertoires in COVID-19. Germline values: CDR1 SGHTA, CDR2 FQGNSA. This CDR3 is 15 amino acids long. Germline trimming cut 3 bases from V and 4 bases from J; bases unmatched to any gene: 8. Repertoires were generated with immunoSEQ multiplex PCR, while TCRdb's copy carries only in-frame clones and drops some. Among hundreds of thousands of clones, around 86% were seen once, and the ten largest hold 5.5% to 7%. This chain links TRBV7-2 with TRBJ1-1; 7 bases agree with TRBD1. What was sequenced was peripheral blood. This clonotype originated in an elderly man with acute or convalescent COVID-19. The CDR3 DNA reads TGTGCCAGCAGCTTTCAACAGGGGCTGAGCACTGAAGCTTTCTTT. It codes for CASSFQQGLSTEAFF. Using reference TRBV7-2 and TRBJ1-1 for the parts outside the CDR3, the full variable domain is GAGVSQSPSNKVTEKGKDVELRCDPISGHTALYWYRQSLGQGLEFLIYFQGNSAPDKSGLPSDRFSAERTGGSVSTLTIQRTQQEDSAVYLCASSFQQGLSTEAFFGQGTRLTVV.